This T cell receptor (beta chain) was profiled in a study of T cell changes during pregnancy in multiple sclerosis. The ends lost 0 bases at V and 4 bases at J; junction bases unmatched: 3. In germline, CDR1 is LGHNA, CDR2 YSLEER. The CDR3 extends over 17 amino acids. The protocol was immunoSEQ multiplex PCR, while the TCRdb copy is restricted to in-frame clones and leaves out a portion. The data hold about 15,000 clones, with less than 90% observed a single time. The chain uses TRBV4-3 and TRBJ1-6; 10 positions agree with TRBD1. This sequence was found in a female donor in good health, enrolled as a control in a pregnancy study. Sequenced here: CD8+ T cells from peripheral blood mononuclear cells, sampled in the third trimester of pregnancy. The CDR3 protein is CASSQDGDRGYNSPLHF. The DNA for the CDR3 is TGCGCCAGCAGCCAAGATGGGGACAGGGGATATAATTCACCCCTCCACTTT.